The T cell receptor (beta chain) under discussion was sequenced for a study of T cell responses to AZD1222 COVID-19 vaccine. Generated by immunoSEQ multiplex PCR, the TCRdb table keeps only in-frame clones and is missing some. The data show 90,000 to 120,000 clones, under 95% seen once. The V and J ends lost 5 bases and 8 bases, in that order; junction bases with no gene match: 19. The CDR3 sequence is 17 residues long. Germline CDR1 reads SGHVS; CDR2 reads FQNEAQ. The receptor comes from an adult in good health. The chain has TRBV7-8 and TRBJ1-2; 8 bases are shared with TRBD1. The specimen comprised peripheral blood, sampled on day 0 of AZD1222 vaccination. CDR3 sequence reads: CASSPQGANSQAWGYTF. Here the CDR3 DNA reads TGTGCCAGCAGCCCCCAGGGGGCGAATTCTCAGGCGTGGGGCTACACCTTC.